The 14 T cell receptor beta chains in this list originate from one sample, sequenced in a study of blood T cell repertoires in COVID-19. The assay was immunoSEQ multiplex PCR, and TCRdb's table has in-frame clones only and misses some. The sample shows 270,000 or so clones, about 87% of them seen only once. The material sequenced was PBMCs or T cells enriched from blood (not recorded which). These receptors all come from a woman between 40 and 55 years old with acute COVID-19.

The V call is TRBV5-1, the J call TRBJ1-2; 9 positions agree with TRBD1. With 4 bases clipped from V and 8 bases from J, the junction kept 9 bases outside the gene matches. The CDR3 runs 14 residues. CDR1 and CDR2 (germline): SGHRS, YFSETQ. This CDR3 reads CASSQIQGASGYTF. Written as DNA, the CDR3 is TGCGCCAGCAGCCAGATACAGGGGGCTAGCGGCTACACCTTC.

The table lists this clone with a count of one. The chain recombines TRBV5-1 with TRBJ1-4; 7 bases are a match to TRBD1. CDR1 SGHRS and CDR2 YFSETQ come from the germline V gene. The CDR3 is 15 amino acids. V trimming: 7 bases; J trimming: 2 bases; junction bases outside the gene matches: 8. The CDR3 region has the DNA TGCGCCAGCCGTCCAACAGGGGTGACTAATGAAAAACTGTTTTTT. This encodes CASRPTGVTNEKLFF.

The chain links TRBV19 to TRBJ2-1; 7 bases line up with TRBD1. V dropped 7 bases and J dropped 3; count of bases not matched to a gene: 6. Germline V gene sequence: CDR1 LNHDA, CDR2 SQIVND (reference sequence). This CDR3 has 14 amino acids. The CDR3 coding sequence is TGTGCCAGTAAGGTCGGGACAGTCTACAATGAGCAGTTCTTC. Protein product: CASKVGTVYNEQFF.

The chain is built from TRBV2 and TRBJ2-3, with D perhaps matching TRBD2 (5 bases). V lost 0 bases, J lost 5 bases, and 6 bases lay in between. Germline CDR1 is SNHLY and CDR2 is FYNNEI. The CDR3 covers 13 residues. The CDR3 DNA follows: TGTGCCAGCAGTGAAGCCGGGGTAGATACGCAGTATTTT. Residues: CASSEAGVDTQYF.

CDR3 protein: CASSVEGGNQPQHF. In DNA, the CDR3 is TGTGCCAGCAGCGTAGAAGGGGGCAATCAGCCCCAGCATTTT. The rearrangement uses TRBV9 and TRBJ1-5, with D possibly TRBD1 on 5 matching bases. Trimming took off 0 bases at V and 2 bases at J, with 6 bases between the two ends. CDR3 length equals 14 residues. CDR1 is SGDLS and CDR2 is YYNGEE in the germline V gene.

The chain is built from TRBV2 and TRBJ2-3; 9 bases align to TRBD2. Unmatched junction bases numbered 12, after V lost 8 bases and J lost 3 bases. Germline CDR1 reads SNHLY; CDR2 reads FYNNEI. The CDR3 is 16 residues long. The chain's CDR3 is CASQKEREEWTDTQYF. The CDR3 DNA reads TGTGCCAGCCAGAAAGAGCGGGAGGAGTGGACAGATACGCAGTATTTT.

The CDR3 sequence is CASSLFAGVQGEQFF. In DNA, the CDR3 is TGTGCCAGCAGTTTGTTCGCGGGAGTCCAAGGTGAGCAGTTCTTC. The chain combines TRBV28 with TRBJ2-1; 7 nucleotides line up with TRBD2. The CDR3 totals 15 residues. The germline CDR1 and CDR2 sequences are MDHEN and SYDVKM. With 3 bases clipped from V and 9 bases from J, the junction kept 11 bases outside the gene matches.

The chain links TRBV5-5 to TRBJ2-7; TRBD1 aligns across 7 bases. The V segment lost 4 bases and the J segment 4 bases; nucleotides outside the gene matches: 5. Germline assignment: CDR1 SGHKS and CDR2 YYEKEE (reference sequence). The CDR3 runs 13 residues. CDR3 sequence: CASSPTGFYEQYF. For the CDR3, the DNA is TGTGCCAGCAGCCCGACAGGGTTTTACGAGCAGTACTTC.

The chain links TRBV5-6 to TRBJ2-1; 8 bases are shared with TRBD2. This CDR3 spans 15 amino acids. With V trimmed by 4 bases and J by 0 bases, 3 bases remained unmatched. Germline loops: CDR1 SGHDT, CDR2 YYEEEE. The CDR3 loop reads CASSRLASSYNEQFF. The CDR3 bases are TGTGCCAGCAGCCGACTAGCGAGCTCCTACAATGAGCAGTTCTTC.

The rearrangement joins TRBV10-3 to TRBJ1-2; D is possibly TRBD1 (5 bases). The CDR3 covers 13 residues. V lost 2 bases, J lost 7 bases, and 11 bases lay in between. The germline V gene has CDR1 ENHRY and CDR2 SYGVKD. CDR3 sequence: CAISEDFDSGYTF. The CDR3, as DNA: TGTGCCATCAGTGAGGACTTCGACAGTGGCTACACCTTC.

This clone was detected once. The V gene is TRBV30, the J gene TRBJ1-4; possibly TRBD1 for D (6 bases). Trimming took off 1 base at V and 0 bases at J, with 15 bases between the two ends. CDR1 and CDR2 (germline): GTSNPN, SVGIG (reference sequence). The CDR3 is 17 amino acids. This CDR3 is CAWSAQGYIATNEKLFF. The CDR3 region has the DNA TGTGCCTGGAGTGCTCAGGGGTATATCGCAACTAATGAAAAACTGTTTTTT.

This clone was seen a few times. The chain couples TRBV10-3 to TRBJ2-2; 9 bases fit TRBD2. Germline V CDR1 and CDR2: ENHRY, SYGVKD. This CDR3 contains 15 residues. V trimming: 6 bases; J trimming: 6 bases; junction bases outside the gene matches: 8. CDR3 nucleotides: TGTGCCATCAGGGCCGGGACTAGCAGATCCGGGGAGCTGTTTTTT. It is translated as CAIRAGTSRSGELFF.

The chain recombines TRBV7-3 with TRBJ2-7; TRBD1 aligns across 11 bases. V was clipped by 5 bases and J by 7 bases; unmatched bases: 7. CDR3 length equals 14 residues. The germline V gene has CDR1 SGHTA and CDR2 FQGTGA. CDR3 nucleotide sequence: TGTGCCAGCAGCCCTGGACAGGGGGCGAGAGAGCAGTACTTC. Translated, it gives CASSPGQGAREQYF.

CDR3 DNA sequence: TGTGCCAGCAGCCCTCAGGGGACTGGAAACACCATATATTTT. This codes for CASSPQGTGNTIYF. The rearrangement joins TRBV7-2 to TRBJ1-3, with D possibly being TRBD1 (6 bases). Deletions cut 5 bases from V and 2 bases from J, with 10 bases between. The CDR3 length is 14 residues. Germline V CDR1 and CDR2: SGHTA, FQGNSA.